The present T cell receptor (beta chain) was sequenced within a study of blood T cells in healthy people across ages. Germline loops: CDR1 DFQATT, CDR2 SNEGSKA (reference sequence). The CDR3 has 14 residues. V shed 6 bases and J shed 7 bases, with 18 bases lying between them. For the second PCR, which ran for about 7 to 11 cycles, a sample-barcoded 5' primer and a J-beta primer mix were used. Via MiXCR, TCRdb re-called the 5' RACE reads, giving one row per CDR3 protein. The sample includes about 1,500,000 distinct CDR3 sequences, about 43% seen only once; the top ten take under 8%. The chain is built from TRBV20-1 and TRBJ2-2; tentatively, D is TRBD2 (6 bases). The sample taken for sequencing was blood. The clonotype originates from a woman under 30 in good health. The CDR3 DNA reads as TGCAGTGCAACCAAGGAGGGTAACGGCGGGGAGCTGTTTTTT. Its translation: CSATKEGNGGELFF.